The 28 T cell receptor beta chains below come from one sample, sequenced in a study of T cells in Graves' hyperthyroidism and ophthalmopathy. Amplification targeted TCR beta CDR3 regions from RNA transcripts. HTBI primers were employed in a first-round RT-PCR of the TCR CDR3. TCRdb re-called the multiplex PCR reads through MiXCR, storing one row per CDR3 protein. Of approximately 260,000 distinct CDR3 sequences in the sample, roughly 15% are singletons; the top ten hold around 31%. Material for sequencing was blood. The receptors originated from a woman aged 50 to 65 with Graves' hyperthyroidism that later progressed to Graves' ophthalmopathy.

In its sample, this clonotype was seen a few times. J is TRBJ2-3 and V is TRBV4-1, with TRBD2 matching over 11 bases. V gave up 3 bases and J gave up 2 bases; unmatched junction bases: 7. The V gene's germline CDR1 is MGHRA and CDR2 YSYEKL. The CDR3 covers 17 residues. CDR3: CASSHRLAGLDTDTQYF. The CDR3 bases are TGCGCCAGCAGCCATAGACTAGCGGGGCTCGACACAGATACGCAGTATTTT.

The chain carries TRBV6-4 and TRBJ2-3; the match to TRBD2 covers 9 bases. Germline V gene lookup returns CDR1 MRHNA and CDR2 SNTAGT. Germline trimming cut 6 bases from V and 2 bases from J; bases unmatched to any gene: 9. The CDR3 has 16 amino acids. CDR3 amino acids: CASSLAGRPNTDTQYF. The CDR3 bases are TGTGCCAGCAGCCTAGCGGGACGGCCTAACACAGATACGCAGTATTTT.

The gene calls are TRBV12-3 or TRBV12-4 and TRBJ2-6; D remains unclear. The germline V and J ends were trimmed by 2 bases and 4 bases, with 6 bases remaining between them. The CDR3 runs 14 residues. The CDR3 region is CASSLIGGANVLTF. CDR3 in DNA: TGTGCCAGCAGTTTAATCGGAGGGGCCAACGTCCTGACTTTC.

As for this clonotype: This sequence may be a read error, since a much larger clone differs from it by one base. This likely comes from a read error, as the CDR3 has no conserved phenylalanine or tryptophan at its end. The chain uses TRBV30 and TRBJ1-1, with D uncertain. Germline V gene sequence: CDR1 GTSNPN, CDR2 SVGIG (reference sequence). V was trimmed by 4 bases and J by 1 base, leaving 10 bases between them. CDR3 size: 13 residues. CDR3 nucleotides: TGTGCCTGGACCCACGGAAGGAACACTGAAGCTTTCCTT. Translating gives CAWTHGRNTEAFL.

In its sample, this clonotype was seen many times. The rearrangement links TRBV11-2 to TRBJ1-1; no firm D call. Germline V gene data show CDR1 as SGHAT and CDR2 as FQNNGV. The CDR3 sequence is 15 residues long. V was clipped by 6 bases and J by 0 bases, with 14 bases between them. The CDR3 bases are TGTGCCAGCAGTTTAACCCGATTCATGAACACTGAAGCTTTCTTT. Translated, it gives CASSLTRFMNTEAFF. Based on the CDR3 plus reference TRBV11-2 and TRBJ1-1, the full variable domain is EAGVAQSPRYKIIEKRQSVAFWCNPISGHATLYWYQQILGQGPKLLIQFQNNGVVDDSQLPKDRFSAERLKGVDSTLKIQPAKLEDSAVYLCASSLTRFMNTEAFFGQGTRLTVV.

Turning to this clonotype: Since a much larger clone is just one base distant, this may be a read error. The chain carries TRBV29-1 and TRBJ2-7; D remains unclear. The CDR3 runs to 11 residues. Per the germline V gene, CDR1 is SQVTM and CDR2 is ANQGSEA. CDR3 sequence reads: CSVEGAREQHF. The DNA for the CDR3 is TGCAGCGTTGAAGGGGCTCGCGAGCAGCACTTC.

In this sample, this clonotype turned up many times. This chain joins TRBV20-1 and TRBJ2-7; D unclear. The ends were cut back, 0 bases at V and 3 bases at J, with 9 bases in the middle. The CDR3 is 13 amino acids. CDR1 DFQATT and CDR2 SNEGSKA come from the germline V gene (reference sequence). In nucleotides, the CDR3 is TGCAGTGCTAGAGACTACGACGTCTACGAGCAGTACTTC. This translates into CSARDYDVYEQYF.

This clonotype came up many times. The V and J genes are TRBV5-1 and TRBJ2-3; D is uncertain. The germline V gene encodes CDR1 SGHRS and CDR2 YFSETQ. Trimming stripped 0 bases from V and 2 bases from J, with 4 bases between. This CDR3 has 13 amino acids. CDR3 amino acids: CASSLEHTDTQYF. The CDR3 region has the DNA TGCGCCAGCAGCTTGGAACACACAGATACGCAGTATTTT.

This clonotype was seen repeatedly, ten times or more. This chain connects TRBV20-1 to TRBJ2-1; 9 positions agree with TRBD1. The J segment lost 2 bases and the V segment lost 4 bases, leaving 3 bases of the junction unmatched. Per germline, CDR1 DFQATT and CDR2 SNEGSKA (reference sequence). The CDR3 spans 14 residues. CDR3 loop: CSATGQGTYNEQFF. For the CDR3, the DNA is TGCAGTGCTACGGGACAGGGTACCTACAATGAGCAGTTCTTC.

V usage is TRBV5-1 and J usage is TRBJ1-1, with D possibly TRBD1 on 5 matching bases. The germline CDR1 and CDR2 sequences are SGHRS and YFSETQ. V was cut by 0 bases and J by 4 bases, with 10 bases left in between. This CDR3 is 14 amino acids long. The CDR3 loop is CASSLDGGSTEAFF. The DNA of the CDR3 is TGCGCCAGCAGCTTGGACGGGGGTAGCACTGAAGCTTTCTTT.

This clonotype was found many times. The chain is built from TRBV20-1 and TRBJ2-5; D ambiguous. CDR3 length: 14 residues. The V end lost 1 base, the J end lost 4 bases, and 13 bases lay between the germline ends. Germline V gives CDR1 DFQATT, CDR2 SNEGSKA (reference sequence). CDR3 region: CSARGIRFGETQYF. The CDR3 coding sequence is TGCAGTGCTAGAGGGATTCGCTTCGGAGAGACCCAGTACTTC.

This clonotype was recorded at least ten times. J is TRBJ2-3 and V is TRBV6-1; the D gene is possibly TRBD1 (6 bases). V shed 7 bases and J shed 6 bases, with 20 bases lying between them. CDR1 is MNHNS and CDR2 is SASEGT in the germline V gene. The CDR3 covers 15 residues. The CDR3 here is CASILAGTPMDTQYF. The CDR3 DNA reads TGTGCCAGCATTTTAGCCGGGACACCCATGGATACGCAGTATTTT.

V gene TRBV5-1 combines with J gene TRBJ2-1; 8 positions agree with TRBD2. CDR3 length: 15 amino acids. V was pared by 3 bases and J by 0 bases, with 2 bases of the junction left unmatched. Germline values: CDR1 SGHRS, CDR2 YFSETQ. CDR3 sequence reads: CASSSTSGSYNEQFF. The CDR3 nucleotides are TGCGCCAGCAGCTCCACTAGCGGCTCCTACAATGAGCAGTTCTTC.

This clonotype was detected many times. The chain recombines TRBV7-9 with TRBJ2-5; 9 nucleotides agree with TRBD2. The CDR3 is made up of 14 amino acids. In germline, CDR1 is SEHNR, CDR2 FQNEAQ (reference sequence). V was pared by 6 bases and J by 5 bases, with 7 bases of the junction left unmatched. This CDR3 reads CASRLSGSSETQYF. In DNA form, the CDR3 reads TGTGCCAGCAGACTTAGCGGGAGTAGTGAGACCCAGTACTTC.

Ten or more counts support this clonotype. This sequence joins TRBV5-1 and TRBJ2-7, with 9 bases aligning to TRBD2. Germline CDR1 and CDR2: SGHRS and YFSETQ. Trimming at V came to 4 bases and at J to 1 base, leaving 9 bases not matched to a gene. CDR3 size: 16 residues. The DNA of the CDR3 is TGCGCCAGCAGCAACCTTAGCGGGAGCGGGTCCTACGAGCAGTACTTC. Protein: CASSNLSGSGSYEQYF.

This clonotype was seen many times. This sequence joins TRBV12-3 or TRBV12-4 and TRBJ1-1, with D hard to call. Trimming removed 7 bases at V and 11 bases at J, with 20 bases between. This CDR3 has 13 residues. CDR3 bases: TGTGCCAGCACCTTCAAGGGCGCATCGAGGGCTTTCTTT. Its translation is CASTFKGASRAFF.

Turning to this clonotype: Given a much more abundant clone one base away, this may be a read error. This CDR3 fails to terminate in the conserved phenylalanine or tryptophan, so it likely reflects a read error. In DNA, the CDR3 is TGTGCCACCAGCAGAGAACAGGGGGCTACTGGGGCCAACGTCCTGACTCTC. This translates into CATSREQGATGANVLTL. The rearrangement uses TRBV15 and TRBJ2-6, with TRBD1 matching over 9 bases. The CDR3 loop spans 17 amino acids. The V gene end was trimmed by 0 bases and the J gene end by 2 bases; junction bases not matched to a gene: 2. Germline V CDR1 and CDR2: LNHNV, YYDKDF (reference sequence).

The genes are TRBV4-2 and TRBJ2-1; possibly TRBD2 for D (6 bases). The V and J ends lost 4 bases and 5 bases respectively, with 15 bases between them. CDR1 is LGHNA, CDR2 YNFKEQ, per germline. The CDR3 loop spans 15 amino acids. As DNA, the CDR3 is TGTGCCAGCAGCCCTTCGGGTAGCGGAAACAATGAGCAGTTCTTC. Encoded protein: CASSPSGSGNNEQFF.

The chain joins TRBV15 to TRBJ1-3; D uncertain. This CDR3 is 13 amino acids long. CDR1 LNHNV and CDR2 YYDKDF come from the germline V gene (reference sequence). Trimming pared 1 base from V and 4 bases from J, leaving 5 bases between. CDR3 nucleotide sequence: TGTGCCACCAGCAGAGCCGGAGGAAACACCATATATTTT. The encoded protein is CATSRAGGNTIYF.

The rearrangement uses TRBV5-8 and TRBJ2-2; TRBD1 matches at 9 bases. Germline lookup yields CDR1 SGHTS and CDR2 YDEGEE. The CDR3 sequence is 15 residues long. The J segment lost 1 base and the V segment lost 8 bases, leaving 6 bases of the junction unmatched. In DNA, the CDR3 is TGTGCCAGGTTCCCGGGACAGGGGAACACCGGGGAGCTGTTTTTT. It translates to CARFPGQGNTGELFF.

This clonotype was detected ten times or more. The chain employs TRBV20-1 and TRBJ2-5; D call uncertain. V was clipped by 5 bases and J by 7 bases, with 20 bases between them. CDR3 length: 14 residues. Germline CDR1 DFQATT, CDR2 SNEGSKA (reference sequence). This chain's CDR3 is CSAVPSGPPGTQYF. CDR3 nucleotide sequence: TGCAGTGCTGTTCCCTCCGGCCCCCCTGGGACCCAGTACTTC.

The chain uses TRBV12-3 or TRBV12-4 and TRBJ2-1, with TRBD2 as a possible D gene (6 bases). The CDR3 totals 16 residues. Trimming shortened V by 3 bases and J by 0 bases, and 12 bases separated the two germline ends. CDR3 nucleotide sequence: TGTGCCAGCAGTTTTAGGGGACTCAGCTCCTACAATGAGCAGTTCTTC. It is translated as CASSFRGLSSYNEQFF.

V usage is TRBV5-1 and J usage is TRBJ1-5; no clear D. V lost 1 base, J lost 1 base, and 24 bases lay in between. The germline gives CDR1 SGHRS, CDR2 YFSETQ. The CDR3 spans 20 residues. CDR3 DNA: TGCGCCAGCAGCTTGTTTCGGAGATCCTTTTTGGTCTCCAGCAATCAGCCCCAGCATTTT. Translation: CASSLFRRSFLVSSNQPQHF. The whole variable domain, filled in from reference TRBV5-1 and TRBJ1-5, reads KAGVTQTPRYLIKTRGQQVTLSCSPISGHRSVSWYQQTPGQGLQFLFEYFSETQRNKGNFPGRFSGRQFSNSRSEMNVSTLELGDSALYLCASSLFRRSFLVSSNQPQHFGDGTRLSIL.

This clonotype was recorded many times. The rearrangement uses TRBV13 and TRBJ2-1; TRBD2 matches at 9 bases. CDR3 size: 13 residues. Germline CDR1 PRHDT, CDR2 FYEKMQ (reference sequence). V lost 8 bases to trimming and J lost 10 bases; unmatched junction nucleotides: 9. The CDR3 reads CASSGREGGEQFF. The CDR3 DNA sequence: TGTGCCAGCTCGGGGCGGGAGGGTGGAGAGCAGTTCTTC.

This clonotype was counted ten times or more. The V gene is TRBV19, the J gene TRBJ2-7; D is uncertain. The CDR3 runs 15 residues. Germline lookup yields CDR1 LNHDA and CDR2 SQIVND (reference sequence). V was trimmed by 8 bases and J by 4 bases, leaving 21 bases between them. The CDR3 sequence: CASQFRGSSPYEQYF. CDR3 DNA: TGTGCCAGTCAGTTTCGTGGTTCTTCCCCATACGAGCAGTACTTC.

This clonotype has only a few counts. The chain combines TRBV10-2 with TRBJ2-7; D unclear. This CDR3 region has 15 residues. Looked up from germline, CDR1 is WSHSY and CDR2 is SAAADI. V gave up 4 bases and J gave up 4 bases, with 17 bases separating them. The DNA of the CDR3 is TGCGCCAGCAGTGTTTCCGGCGGCCTCGGTTACGAGCAGTACTTC. Its protein is CASSVSGGLGYEQYF.

This clonotype was counted only a few times. The genes are TRBV3-1 and TRBJ2-5; no firm D call. The germline gives CDR1 LGHDT, CDR2 YNNKEL (reference sequence). V lost 5 bases to trimming and J lost 6 bases, with 13 bases between them. The CDR3 loop spans 13 amino acids. The CDR3 DNA reads TGTGCCAGCAGCATCGGACCCGCCCAGACCCAGTACTTC. Protein product: CASSIGPAQTQYF.

V usage is TRBV7-9 and J usage is TRBJ1-1; TRBD1 matches at 9 bases. Germline CDR1 reads SEHNR; CDR2 reads FQNEAQ (reference sequence). This CDR3 comprises 15 residues. Germline trimming cut 4 bases from V and 1 base from J; bases unmatched to any gene: 4. In DNA form, the CDR3 reads TGTGCCAGCAGCTGGGGGACAGGGAAGAACACTGAAGCTTTCTTT. The encoded protein is CASSWGTGKNTEAFF.